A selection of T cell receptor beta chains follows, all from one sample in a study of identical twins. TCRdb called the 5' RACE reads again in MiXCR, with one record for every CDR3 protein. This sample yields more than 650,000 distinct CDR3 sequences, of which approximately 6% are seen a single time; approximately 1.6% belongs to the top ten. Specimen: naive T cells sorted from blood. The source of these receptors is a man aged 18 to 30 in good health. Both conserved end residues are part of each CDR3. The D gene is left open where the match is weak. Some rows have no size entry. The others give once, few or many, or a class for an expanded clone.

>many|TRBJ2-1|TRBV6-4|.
TGTGCCAGCAGCAGGACTATATTCAATGAGCAGTTCTTC
CASSRTIFNEQFF
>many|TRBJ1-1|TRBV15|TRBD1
TGTGCCACCAGTGACACAAGACAGGGGACTGAAGCTTTCTTT
CATSDTRQGTEAFF
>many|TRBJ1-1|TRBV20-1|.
TGCAGTGCTAGTCGGACAGCCCCCGGGAGGCTGCTGACTGAAGCTTTCTTT
CSASRTAPGRLLTEAFF
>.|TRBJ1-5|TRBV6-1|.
TGTGCCAGCAGTGAAGCGGGCCATAGCAATCAGCCCCAGCATTTT
CASSEAGHSNQPQHF
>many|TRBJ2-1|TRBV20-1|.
TGCAGTGCTAGCGAGGAGCGCTCCTACAATGAGCAGTTCTTC
CSASEERSYNEQFF
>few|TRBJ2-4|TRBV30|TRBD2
TGTGCCTGCCAAGGGCTAGCGGGAGGGCCTGGGAGCTTC
CACQGLAGGPGSF
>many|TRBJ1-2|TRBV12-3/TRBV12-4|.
TGTGCCAGCAGTTCGAGGGGTGACTATGGCTACACCTTC
CASSSRGDYGYTF
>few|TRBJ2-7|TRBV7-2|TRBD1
TGTGCCAGCAGCTTACAGGGGGCAGGAACCTACGAGCAGTACTTC
CASSLQGAGTYEQYF
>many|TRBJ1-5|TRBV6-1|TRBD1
TGTGCCAGCAGCCCTATGGCTCACAGGGGCGCTAATAGCAATCAGCCCCAGCATTTT
CASSPMAHRGANSNQPQHF
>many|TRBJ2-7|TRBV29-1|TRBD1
TGCAGCGTTGGACGCCGGGACAGAGCCTACGAGCAGTACTTC
CSVGRRDRAYEQYF
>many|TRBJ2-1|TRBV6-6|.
TGTGCCAGCAGTTACTCCACAGGGACTGAGCAGTTCTTC
CASSYSTGTEQFF
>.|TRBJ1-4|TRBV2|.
TGTGCCAGCAGAGGGGGGCCTGAAAAACTGTTTTTT
CASRGGPEKLFF
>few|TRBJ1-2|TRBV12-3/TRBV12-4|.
TGTGCCAGCAGTTTGCCAGTAGGGGACTATGGCTACACCTTC
CASSLPVGDYGYTF
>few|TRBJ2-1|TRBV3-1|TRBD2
TGTGCCAGCAGTAACATAGCGGGAGGCGGTGAGCAGTTCTTC
CASSNIAGGGEQFF
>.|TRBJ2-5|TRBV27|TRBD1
TGTGCCAGCAGTACCACAGGGGACGTTCAAGGTACCCAGTACTTC
CASSTTGDVQGTQYF
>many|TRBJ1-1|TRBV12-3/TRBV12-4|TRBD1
TGTGCCAGCACCAAGGACAGGGTCACTGAAGCTTTCTTT
CASTKDRVTEAFF
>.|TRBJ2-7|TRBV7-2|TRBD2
TGTGCCAGCCCTCCGCCCCGGACTAGTTCCTACGAGCAGTACTTC
CASPPPRTSSYEQYF
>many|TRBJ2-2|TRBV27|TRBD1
TGTGCCAGCAGTTACCCGACAGGGGGCTCGAGCACCGGGGAGCTGTTTTTT
CASSYPTGGSSTGELFF
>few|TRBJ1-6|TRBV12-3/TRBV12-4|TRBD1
TGTGCCAGCAGTTCTCAACAGGGGTTCTCACCCCTCCACTTT
CASSSQQGFSPLHF
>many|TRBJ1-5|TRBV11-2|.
TGTGCCAGCAGCTTAGGCCAGGGGTCCCATCAGCCCCAGCATTTT
CASSLGQGSHQPQHF
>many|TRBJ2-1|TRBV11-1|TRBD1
TGTGCCAGCAGGCCGGGACAGGGGGCGGCTGATGGTGAGCAGTTCTTC
CASRPGQGAADGEQFF
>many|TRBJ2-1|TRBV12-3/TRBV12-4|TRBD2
TGTGCCAGCAGGGTACTAGCGGGCTCCTACAATGAGCAGTTCTTC
CASRVLAGSYNEQFF
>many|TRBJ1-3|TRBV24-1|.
TGTGCCACCAGTGTACCCGGATCTGGAAACACCATATATTTT
CATSVPGSGNTIYF
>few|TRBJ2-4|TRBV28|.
TGTGCCAGCATGCGGGACACCTTTTGGGGGGTTCAGTACTTC
CASMRDTFWGVQYF
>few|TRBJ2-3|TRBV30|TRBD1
TGTGCCTGGAGGGGGACAGGGGCAGATACGCAGTATTTT
CAWRGTGADTQYF
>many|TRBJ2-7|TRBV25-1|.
TGTGCCAGCAGTGATGCAGGGTCCACTGTTCAGCAGTACTTC
CASSDAGSTVQQYF
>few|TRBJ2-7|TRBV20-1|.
TGCAGTGCTAGCGCCGGGAGCGAGCAGTACTTC
CSASAGSEQYF
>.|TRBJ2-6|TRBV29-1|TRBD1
TGCAGCGTTGTTACGACAGGGAGCTCTGGGGCCAACGTCCTGACTTTC
CSVVTTGSSGANVLTF
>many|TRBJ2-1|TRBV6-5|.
TGTGCCAGCAGTTACTCGAAGGCCCAGAATGAGCAGTTCTTC
CASSYSKAQNEQFF
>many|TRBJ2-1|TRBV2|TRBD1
TGTGCCAGCCCCGGGACAGGGGTCAATGAGCAGTTCTTC
CASPGTGVNEQFF
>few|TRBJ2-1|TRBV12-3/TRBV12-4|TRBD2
TGTGCCAGCAGTTTCTCTAGCGGGAGCAGGAGGATCTTC
CASSFSSGSRRIF
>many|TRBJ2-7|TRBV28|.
TGTGCCAGCAGTTTAGGGACGTCCCTCCGCGAGCAGTACTTC
CASSLGTSLREQYF
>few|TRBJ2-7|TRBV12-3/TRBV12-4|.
TGTGCCAGCAGTTCCCGGACAGCCGTCTACGAGCAGTACTTC
CASSSRTAVYEQYF
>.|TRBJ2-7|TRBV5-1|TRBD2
TGCGCCAGCAGCAAAGCGGGACCGGGCTACGAGCAGTACTTC
CASSKAGPGYEQYF
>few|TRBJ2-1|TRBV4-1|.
TGCGCCAGCAGCCAAGAAGGGGTAAGGGGTGGAGAGCAGTTCTTC
CASSQEGVRGGEQFF
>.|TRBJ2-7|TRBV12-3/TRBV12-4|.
TGTGCCAGCAGTCTCTCCGGGGGATGGTCCCTGGACGAGCAGTACTTC
CASSLSGGWSLDEQYF
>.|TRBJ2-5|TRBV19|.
TGTGCCAGTAGTATCTCGGGAAAAGAGACCCAGTACTTC
CASSISGKETQYF
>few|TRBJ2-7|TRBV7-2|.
TGTGCCAGCACCTCTGATGCCTACGAGCAGTACTTC
CASTSDAYEQYF
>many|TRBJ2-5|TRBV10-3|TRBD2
TGTGCCATCAGTGAGACAAGGACTAGCTTTGAGACCCAGTACTTC
CAISETRTSFETQYF
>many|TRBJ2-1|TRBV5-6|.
TGTGCCAGCAGGAAAATAGGGGGGAGTTACAATGAGCAGTTCTTC
CASRKIGGSYNEQFF
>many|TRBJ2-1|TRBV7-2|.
TGTGCCAGCAGCCCCTGGAGCGGCAATGAGCAGTTCTTC
CASSPWSGNEQFF
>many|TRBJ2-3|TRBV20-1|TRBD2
TGCAGTGCTCCCTCCTTAGCGGGAGTCCCAGATACGCAGTATTTT
CSAPSLAGVPDTQYF
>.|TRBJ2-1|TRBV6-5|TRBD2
TGTGCCAGCAGTTATATCCCGACTAGCGGATACAATGAGCAGTTCTTC
CASSYIPTSGYNEQFF
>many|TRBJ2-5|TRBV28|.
TGTGCCAGCAGTTTTTCGCCCGCGCTCGGCCAAGAGACCCAGTACTTC
CASSFSPALGQETQYF
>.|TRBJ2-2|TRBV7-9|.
TGTGCCAGCAGCCTCCCGGAGGTAACCGGGGAGCTGTTTTTT
CASSLPEVTGELFF
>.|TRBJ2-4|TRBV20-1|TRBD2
TGCACCTCTCCCGGGACTAGCGGATTAGCCAAAAACATTCAGTACTTC
CTSPGTSGLAKNIQYF
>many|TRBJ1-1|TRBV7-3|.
TGTGCCAGCAGCTCCCTGGGACTTCAGAACACTGAAGCTTTCTTT
CASSSLGLQNTEAFF
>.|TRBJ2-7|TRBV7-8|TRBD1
TGTGCCAGCAGCTTAGCGGTAGGGACAGACTACGAGCAGTACTTC
CASSLAVGTDYEQYF
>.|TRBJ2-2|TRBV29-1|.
TGCAGCGTGGCCGTCCCCAAGGGGCTACCGAACACCGGGGAGCTGTTTTTT
CSVAVPKGLPNTGELFF
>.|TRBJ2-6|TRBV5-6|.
TGTGCCAGCAGCTTGCGGGGGGCGAACCGACTCTCTGGGGCCAACGTCCTGACTTTC
CASSLRGANRLSGANVLTF
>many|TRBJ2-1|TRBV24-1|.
TGTGCCACCAGTGATTTGAAGGCTTACAATGAGCAGTTCTTC
CATSDLKAYNEQFF
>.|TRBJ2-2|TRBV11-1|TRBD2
TGTGCCAGCAGCCCATTGTTCACCGGGACTAGCGGGGCGAACACCGGGGAGCTGTTTTTT
CASSPLFTGTSGANTGELFF
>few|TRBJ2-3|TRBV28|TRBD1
TGTGCCAGCACCGGGACAGGGAAGGGCACAGATACGCAGTATTTT
CASTGTGKGTDTQYF
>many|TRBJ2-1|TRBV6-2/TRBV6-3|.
TGTGCCAGCAGTACTAGCTACAATGAGCAGTTCTTC
CASSTSYNEQFF
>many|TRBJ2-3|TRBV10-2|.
TGCGCCAGCAGTGCGGCGGGTAGCACAGATACGCAGTATTTT
CASSAAGSTDTQYF